Each of the 8 T cell receptor beta chains below was sequenced from the same sample in a study of T-cell memory formation after mild COVID-19. TCRdb analysed the 5' RACE reads with MiXCR anew, one entry per CDR3 protein. This sample has tens of thousands of distinct CDR3 sequences, with 16% found just once. Input material: PBMCs or a T cell subset sorted from them (not recorded which). All receptors come from an adult woman who had mild COVID-19 (a few samples of this study predate the infection). Cell type and time point are not known.

The chain's CDR3 is CASSIRTGANYGYTF. The DNA for the CDR3 is TGTGCCAGTAGTATTCGAACAGGGGCTAACTATGGCTACACCTTC. The chain joins TRBV19 to TRBJ1-2; 7 bases align to TRBD1. The CDR3 sequence is 15 residues long. The V and J ends lost 3 bases and 0 bases, in that order; junction bases with no gene match: 4. Germline CDR1 LNHDA, CDR2 SQIVND (reference sequence).

The V and J genes are TRBV7-9 and TRBJ1-4; 8 bases match TRBD1. Germline CDR1 is SEHNR and CDR2 is FQNEAQ (reference sequence). Trimming took 6 bases from V and 8 from J; bases not matched to a gene: 17. This CDR3 spans 17 amino acids. This CDR3 reads CASRPETSGGGKEKLFF. CDR3 sequence (DNA): TGTGCCAGCAGGCCCGAGACATCAGGGGGCGGGAAGGAAAAACTGTTTTTT.

CDR3 sequence reads: CASSLKGDTEAFF. CDR3 in DNA: TGTGCCAGCAGTTTAAAGGGAGACACTGAAGCTTTCTTT. The chain employs TRBV12-3 or TRBV12-4 and TRBJ1-1; no firm D call. Trimming stripped 2 bases from V and 3 bases from J, with 7 bases between. The CDR3 has 13 amino acids.

This clonotype was counted at least ten times. The chain links TRBV29-1 to TRBJ2-1; 11 bases agree with TRBD2. The CDR3 covers 13 residues. The J segment lost 4 bases and the V segment lost 7 bases, leaving 3 bases of the junction unmatched. CDR1 is SQVTM and CDR2 is ANQGSEA in the germline V gene. CDR3 nucleotide sequence: TGCAGCGCCGGGACTAGCGGTTACAATGAGCAGTTCTTC. It codes for CSAGTSGYNEQFF.

This clonotype was picked up a small number of times. This sequence joins TRBV27 and TRBJ2-1; D is uncertain. This CDR3 has 15 residues. Between the trimmed V and J ends, which lost 5 bases and 2 bases, there was a span of 13 bases. CDR1 is MNHEY, CDR2 SMNVEV, per germline (reference sequence). CDR3 loop: CASSPNPAPYNEQFF. DNA of the CDR3: TGTGCCAGCAGTCCTAACCCAGCTCCCTACAATGAGCAGTTCTTC.

The J gene is TRBJ2-7, the V gene TRBV29-1; 8 nucleotides line up with TRBD2. The germline V gene has CDR1 SQVTM and CDR2 ANQGSEA. The trim removed 0 bases at V and 3 bases at J, leaving 7 bases unmatched. The CDR3 consists of 15 residues. The CDR3 DNA reads TGCAGCGTTGAAGATCCCGGGAGCGGGGGCTACGAGCAGTACTTC. It yields the protein CSVEDPGSGGYEQYF.

The V and J genes are TRBV12-3 or TRBV12-4 and TRBJ2-7; 12 bases are shared with TRBD1. V lost 5 bases to trimming and J lost 2 bases; unmatched junction nucleotides: 7. This CDR3 spans 16 amino acids. The CDR3: CASSLGQGALTYEQYF. The CDR3 bases are TGTGCCAGCAGTCTGGGACAGGGGGCGCTGACCTACGAGCAGTACTTC.

This clonotype was counted between two and nine times. This sequence joins TRBV6-6 and TRBJ2-7; no definite D call. The CDR3 has 15 residues. The germline gives CDR1 MNHNY, CDR2 SVGAGI (reference sequence). Trimming cost V 6 bases and J 3 bases, with 18 bases left between them. The chain's CDR3 is CASSNVPKGGYEQYF. The CDR3, as DNA: TGTGCCAGCAGCAACGTGCCTAAGGGCGGCTACGAGCAGTACTTC.